Listed below are T cell receptor beta chains from one sample, sequenced in a study of blood T cell repertoires in COVID-19. Some clones are missing from TCRdb's copy, which holds only in-frame ones; the method was immunoSEQ multiplex PCR. Found here are about 210,000 clones, less than 90% of them singletons; the top ten hold about 0.72%. The specimen sequenced was peripheral blood. The receptor set was obtained from a woman aged 65 to 85 with acute or convalescent COVID-19. Both conserved end residues are part of each CDR3. D genes are given only for firm matches.

D gene: TRBD1
J gene: TRBJ1-5
V gene: TRBV4-1
CDR3 protein: CASSQAGQGRNQPQHF
CDR3 DNA: TGCGCCAGCAGCCAAGCGGGACAGGGACGCAATCAGCCCCAGCATTTT

D gene: NA
J gene: TRBJ2-2
V gene: TRBV7-6
CDR3 protein: CASSLARRTGELFF
CDR3 DNA: TGTGCCAGCAGCTTAGCGCGTCGCACCGGGGAGCTGTTTTTT

D gene: TRBD1
J gene: TRBJ1-5
V gene: TRBV10-2
CDR3 protein: CASSLGQLSNQPQHF
CDR3 DNA: TGCGCCAGCAGTTTGGGACAGCTTAGCAATCAGCCCCAGCATTTT

D gene: TRBD2
J gene: TRBJ2-2
V gene: TRBV25-1
CDR3 protein: CASKGPWGSGSDTGELFF
CDR3 DNA: TGTGCCAGCAAGGGGCCTTGGGGTAGCGGGAGCGACACCGGGGAGCTGTTTTTT

D gene: TRBD2
J gene: TRBJ2-1
V gene: TRBV19
CDR3 protein: CASSKVPAGGTYNEQFF
CDR3 DNA: TGTGCCAGTAGTAAGGTCCCAGCGGGAGGGACCTACAATGAGCAGTTCTTC

D gene: TRBD2
J gene: TRBJ2-3
V gene: TRBV5-1
CDR3 protein: CASSPPGLAGERADTQYF
CDR3 DNA: TGCGCCAGCAGCCCTCCTGGACTAGCGGGAGAACGAGCAGATACGCAGTATTTT

D gene: NA
J gene: TRBJ1-3
V gene: TRBV28
CDR3 protein: CASSPRGSGNTIYF
CDR3 DNA: TGTGCCAGCAGCCCAAGGGGGTCTGGAAACACCATATATTTT

D gene: NA
J gene: TRBJ1-5
V gene: TRBV6-6
CDR3 protein: CASSYSRTALNQPQHF
CDR3 DNA: TGTGCCAGCAGTTACTCCCGCACAGCCCTAAATCAGCCCCAGCATTTT

D gene: NA
J gene: TRBJ1-6
V gene: TRBV3-1/TRBV3-2
CDR3 protein: CASSQRYNSPLHF
CDR3 DNA: TGTGCCAGCAGCCAACGCTATAATTCACCCCTCCACTTT

D gene: TRBD1
J gene: TRBJ1-2
V gene: TRBV3-1/TRBV3-2
CDR3 protein: CASSPSPGTGGSNYGYTF
CDR3 DNA: TGTGCCAGCAGCCCCTCACCGGGGACAGGGGGTTCAAACTATGGCTACACCTTC